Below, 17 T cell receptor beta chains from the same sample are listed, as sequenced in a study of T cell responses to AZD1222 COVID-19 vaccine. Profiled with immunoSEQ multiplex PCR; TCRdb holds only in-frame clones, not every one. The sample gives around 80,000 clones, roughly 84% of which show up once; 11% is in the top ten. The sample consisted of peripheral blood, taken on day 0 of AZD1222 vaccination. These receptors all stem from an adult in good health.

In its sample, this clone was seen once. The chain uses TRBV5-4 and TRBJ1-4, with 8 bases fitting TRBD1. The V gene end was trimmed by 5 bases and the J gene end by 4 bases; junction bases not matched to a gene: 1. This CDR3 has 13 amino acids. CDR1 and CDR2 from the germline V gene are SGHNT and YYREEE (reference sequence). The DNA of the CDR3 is TGTGCCAGCAGACAGGGGGATAATGAAAAACTGTTTTTT. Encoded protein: CASRQGDNEKLFF.

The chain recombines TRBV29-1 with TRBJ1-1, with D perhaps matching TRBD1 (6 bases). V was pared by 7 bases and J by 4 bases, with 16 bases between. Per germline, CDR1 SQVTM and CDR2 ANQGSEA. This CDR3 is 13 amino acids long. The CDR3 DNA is TGCAGCGCGCAGGGACATGGGGGCACTGAAGCTTTCTTT. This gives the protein CSAQGHGGTEAFF. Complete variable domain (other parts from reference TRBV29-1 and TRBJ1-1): SAVISQKPSRDICQRGTSLTIQCQVDSQVTMMFWYRQQPGQSLTLIATANQGSEATYESGFVIDKFPISRPNLTFSTLTVSNMSPEDSSIYLCSAQGHGGTEAFFGQGTRLTVV.

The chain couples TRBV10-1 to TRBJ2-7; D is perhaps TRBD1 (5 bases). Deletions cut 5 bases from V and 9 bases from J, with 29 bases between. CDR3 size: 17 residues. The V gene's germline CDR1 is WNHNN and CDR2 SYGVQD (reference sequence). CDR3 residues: CASSRPYNSQAPNGQYV. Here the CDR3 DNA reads TGCGCCAGCAGTCGGCCCTACAATTCACAGGCACCCAACGGGCAGTACGTC.

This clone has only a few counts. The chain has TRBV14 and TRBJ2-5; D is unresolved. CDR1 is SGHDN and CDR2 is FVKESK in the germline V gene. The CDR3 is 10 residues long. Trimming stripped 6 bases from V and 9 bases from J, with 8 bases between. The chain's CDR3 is CASSCGAQYF. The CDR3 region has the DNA TGTGCCAGCAGTTGTGGGGCCCAGTACTTC.

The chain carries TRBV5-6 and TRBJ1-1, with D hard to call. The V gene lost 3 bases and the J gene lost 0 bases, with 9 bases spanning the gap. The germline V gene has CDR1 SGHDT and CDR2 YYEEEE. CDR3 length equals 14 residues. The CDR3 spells CASSSGTMNTEAFF. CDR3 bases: TGTGCCAGCAGCTCGGGAACCATGAACACTGAAGCTTTCTTT.

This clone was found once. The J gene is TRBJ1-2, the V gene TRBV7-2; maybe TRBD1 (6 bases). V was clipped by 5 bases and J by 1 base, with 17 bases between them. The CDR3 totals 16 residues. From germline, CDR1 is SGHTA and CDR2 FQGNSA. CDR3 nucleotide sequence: TGTGCCAGCAGCGAGCTATGGAGGGGGGGTAACTATGGCTACACCTTC. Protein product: CASSELWRGGNYGYTF.

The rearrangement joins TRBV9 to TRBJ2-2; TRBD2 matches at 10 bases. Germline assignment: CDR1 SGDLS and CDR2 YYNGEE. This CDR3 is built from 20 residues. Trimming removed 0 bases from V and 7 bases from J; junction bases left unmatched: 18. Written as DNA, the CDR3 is TGTGCCAGCAGCGTAGTAGACCCCCGGACTAGCGGCCGTGGGGTCGGGGAGCTGTTTTTT. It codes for CASSVVDPRTSGRGVGELFF.

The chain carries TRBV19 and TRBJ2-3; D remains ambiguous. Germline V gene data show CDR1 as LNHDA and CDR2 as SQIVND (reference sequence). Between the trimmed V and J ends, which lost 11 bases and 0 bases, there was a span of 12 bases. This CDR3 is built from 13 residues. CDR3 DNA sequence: TGTGCCTCCCGTAACCCCAGCACAGATACGCAGTATTTT. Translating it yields CASRNPSTDTQYF.

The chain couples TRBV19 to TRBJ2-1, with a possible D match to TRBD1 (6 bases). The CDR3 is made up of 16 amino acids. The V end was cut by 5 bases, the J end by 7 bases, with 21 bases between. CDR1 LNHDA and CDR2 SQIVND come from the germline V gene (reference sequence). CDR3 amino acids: CASSGIRGTLGNEQFF. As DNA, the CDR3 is TGTGCCAGTAGTGGGATTAGGGGGACCCTAGGGAATGAGCAGTTCTTC.

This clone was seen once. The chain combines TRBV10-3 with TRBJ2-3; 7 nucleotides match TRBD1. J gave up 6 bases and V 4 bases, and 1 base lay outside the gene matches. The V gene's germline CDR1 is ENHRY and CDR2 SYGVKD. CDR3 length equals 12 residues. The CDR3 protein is CAISGQGDTQYF. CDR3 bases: TGTGCCATCAGTGGACAGGGCGATACGCAGTATTTT.

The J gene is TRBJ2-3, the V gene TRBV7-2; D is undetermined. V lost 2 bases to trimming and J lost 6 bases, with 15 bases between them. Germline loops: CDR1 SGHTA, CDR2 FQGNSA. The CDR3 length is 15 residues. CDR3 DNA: TGTGCCAGCAGCTTAAATGTTATACGAGCGGATACGCAGTATTTT. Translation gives CASSLNVIRADTQYF.

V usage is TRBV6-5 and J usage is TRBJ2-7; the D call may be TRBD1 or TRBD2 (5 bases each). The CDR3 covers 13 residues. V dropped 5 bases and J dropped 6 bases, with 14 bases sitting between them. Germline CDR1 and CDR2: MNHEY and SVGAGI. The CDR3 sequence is CASSPQKGREQYF. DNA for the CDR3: TGTGCCAGCAGTCCACAGAAGGGACGCGAGCAGTACTTC.

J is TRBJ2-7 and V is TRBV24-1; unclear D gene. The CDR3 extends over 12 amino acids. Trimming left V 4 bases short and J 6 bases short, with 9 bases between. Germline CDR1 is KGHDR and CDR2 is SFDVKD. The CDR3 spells CATSEILPEQYF. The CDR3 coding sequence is TGTGCCACCAGTGAGATACTCCCCGAGCAGTACTTC.

CDR3 residues: CASSGGTGTSSSYNSPLHF. CDR3 DNA: TGTGCCAGCAGTGGAGGGACAGGGACTTCTAGCTCCTATAATTCACCCCTCCACTTT. The chain combines TRBV6-1 with TRBJ1-6; 9 positions agree with TRBD1. Germline values: CDR1 MNHNS, CDR2 SASEGT. This CDR3 has 19 amino acids. Trimming at V came to 4 bases and at J to 0 bases, leaving 10 bases not matched to a gene.

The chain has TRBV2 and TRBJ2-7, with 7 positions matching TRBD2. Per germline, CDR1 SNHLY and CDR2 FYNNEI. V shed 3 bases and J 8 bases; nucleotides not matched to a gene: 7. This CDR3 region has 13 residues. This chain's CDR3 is CASSDGLEFKQYF. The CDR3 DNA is TGTGCCAGCAGTGATGGACTAGAGTTTAAGCAGTACTTC.

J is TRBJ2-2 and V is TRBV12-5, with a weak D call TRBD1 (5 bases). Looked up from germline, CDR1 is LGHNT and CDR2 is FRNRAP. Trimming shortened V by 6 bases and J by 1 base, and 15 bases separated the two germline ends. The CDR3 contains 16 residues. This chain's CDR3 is CASGPKGARNTGELFF. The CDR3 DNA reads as TGTGCTAGTGGCCCCAAAGGGGCCAGGAACACCGGGGAGCTGTTTTTT.

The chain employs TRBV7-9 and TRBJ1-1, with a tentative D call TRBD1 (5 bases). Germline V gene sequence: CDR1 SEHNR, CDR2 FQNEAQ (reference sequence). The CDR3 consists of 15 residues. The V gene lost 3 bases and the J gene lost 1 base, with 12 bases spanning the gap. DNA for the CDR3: TGTGCCAGCAGCTTCCCGAACCAGGGGAACACTGAAGCTTTCTTT. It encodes CASSFPNQGNTEAFF. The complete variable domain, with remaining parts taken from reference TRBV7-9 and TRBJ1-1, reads DTGVSQNPRHKITKRGQNVTFRCDPISEHNRLYWYRQTLGQGPEFLTYFQNEAQLEKSRLLSDRFSAERPKGSFSTLEIQRTEQGDSAMYLCASSFPNQGNTEAFFGQGTRLTVV.